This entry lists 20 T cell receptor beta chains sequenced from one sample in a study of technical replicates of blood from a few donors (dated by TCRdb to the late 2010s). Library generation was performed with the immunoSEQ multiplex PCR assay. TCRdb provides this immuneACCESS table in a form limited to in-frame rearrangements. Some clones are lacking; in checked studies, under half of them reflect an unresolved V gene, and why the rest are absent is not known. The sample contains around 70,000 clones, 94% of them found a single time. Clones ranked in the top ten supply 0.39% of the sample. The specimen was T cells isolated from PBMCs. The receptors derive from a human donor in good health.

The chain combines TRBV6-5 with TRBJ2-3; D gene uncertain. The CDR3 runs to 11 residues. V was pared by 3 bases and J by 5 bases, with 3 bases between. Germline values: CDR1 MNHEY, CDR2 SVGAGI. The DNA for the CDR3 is TGTGCCAGCAGTTATCAAGATACGCAGTATTTT. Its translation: CASSYQDTQYF.

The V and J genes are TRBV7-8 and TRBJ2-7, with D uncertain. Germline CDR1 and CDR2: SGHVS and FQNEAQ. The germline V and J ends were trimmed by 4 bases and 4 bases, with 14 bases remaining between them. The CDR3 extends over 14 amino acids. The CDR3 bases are TGTGCCAGCAGCTCGAGGATCCCTCAATACGAGCAGTACTTC. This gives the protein CASSSRIPQYEQYF.

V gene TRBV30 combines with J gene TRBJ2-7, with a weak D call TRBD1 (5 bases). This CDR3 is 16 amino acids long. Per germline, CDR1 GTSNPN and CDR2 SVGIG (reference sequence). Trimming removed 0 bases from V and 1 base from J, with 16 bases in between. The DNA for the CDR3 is TGTGCCTGGAGTGTGGATATAGGGGAATGGTCCTACGAGCAGTACTTC. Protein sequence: CAWSVDIGEWSYEQYF.

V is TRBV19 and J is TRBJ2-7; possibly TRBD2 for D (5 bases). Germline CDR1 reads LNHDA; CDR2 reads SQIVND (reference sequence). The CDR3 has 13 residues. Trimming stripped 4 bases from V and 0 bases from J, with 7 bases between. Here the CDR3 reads CASSRGSSYEQYF. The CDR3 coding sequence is TGTGCCAGTAGTAGAGGGAGCTCCTACGAGCAGTACTTC.

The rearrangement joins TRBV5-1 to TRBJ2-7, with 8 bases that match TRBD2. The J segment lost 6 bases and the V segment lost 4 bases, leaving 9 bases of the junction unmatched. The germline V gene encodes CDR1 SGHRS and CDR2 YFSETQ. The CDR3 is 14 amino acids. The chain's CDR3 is CASSPSISGSEQYF. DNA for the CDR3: TGCGCCAGCAGCCCCTCTATCAGCGGGAGCGAGCAGTACTTC.

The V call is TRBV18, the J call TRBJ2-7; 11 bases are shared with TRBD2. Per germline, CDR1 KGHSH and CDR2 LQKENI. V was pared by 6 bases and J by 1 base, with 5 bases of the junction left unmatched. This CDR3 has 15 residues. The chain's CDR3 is CASSTGTSGSYEQYF. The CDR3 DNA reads TGTGCCAGCTCGACGGGGACTAGCGGTTCCTACGAGCAGTACTTC.

As DNA, the CDR3 is TGTGCCAGCAGCTTAAGTTCGGCGGCCCAAGAGACCCAGTACTTC. It yields the protein CASSLSSAAQETQYF. V is TRBV5-4 and J is TRBJ2-5; D ambiguous. The CDR3 loop spans 15 amino acids. Germline loops: CDR1 SGHNT, CDR2 YYREEE (reference sequence). Trimming removed 2 bases at V and 1 base at J, with 12 bases between.

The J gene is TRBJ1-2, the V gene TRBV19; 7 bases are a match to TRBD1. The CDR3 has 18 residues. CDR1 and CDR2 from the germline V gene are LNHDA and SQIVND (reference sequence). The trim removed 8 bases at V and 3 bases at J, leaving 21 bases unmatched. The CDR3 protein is CASVTRRTGGWRDYGYTF. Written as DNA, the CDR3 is TGTGCCAGTGTAACAAGGAGGACAGGTGGATGGAGAGACTATGGCTACACCTTC.

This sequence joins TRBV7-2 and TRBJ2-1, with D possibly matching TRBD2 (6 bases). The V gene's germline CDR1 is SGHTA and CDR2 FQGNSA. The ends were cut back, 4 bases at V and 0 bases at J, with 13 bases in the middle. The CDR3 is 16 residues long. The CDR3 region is CASSSNGGNSYNEQFF. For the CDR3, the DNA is TGTGCCAGCAGCTCCAACGGGGGTAACTCCTACAATGAGCAGTTCTTC.

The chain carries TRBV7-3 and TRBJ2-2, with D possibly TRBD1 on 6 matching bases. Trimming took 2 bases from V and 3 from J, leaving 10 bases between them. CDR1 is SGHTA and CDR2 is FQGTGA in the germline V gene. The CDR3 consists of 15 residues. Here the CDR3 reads CASSLQGLDTGELFF. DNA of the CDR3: TGTGCCAGCAGCTTACAGGGGTTGGACACCGGGGAGCTGTTTTTT.

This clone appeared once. The CDR3, as DNA: TGTGCCAGCATCGGGACTAGCGGGAGGGGTAATCGAGATACGCAGTATTTT. It codes for CASIGTSGRGNRDTQYF. The J gene is TRBJ2-3, the V gene TRBV27; 16 nucleotides align to TRBD2. This CDR3 is built from 17 residues. Trimming cost V 7 bases and J 5 bases; bases outside gene matches: 9. Germline CDR1 reads MNHEY; CDR2 reads SMNVEV (reference sequence).

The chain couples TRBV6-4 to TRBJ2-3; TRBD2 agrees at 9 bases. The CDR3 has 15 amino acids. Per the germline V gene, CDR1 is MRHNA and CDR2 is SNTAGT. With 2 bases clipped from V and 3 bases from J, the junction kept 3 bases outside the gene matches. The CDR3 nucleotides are TGTGCCAGCAGTGACAAGACTAGCGGAACAGATACGCAGTATTTT. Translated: CASSDKTSGTDTQYF.

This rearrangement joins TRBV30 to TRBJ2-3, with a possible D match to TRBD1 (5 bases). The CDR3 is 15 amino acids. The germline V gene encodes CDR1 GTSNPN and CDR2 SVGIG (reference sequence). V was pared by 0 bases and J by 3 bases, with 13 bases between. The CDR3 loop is CAWSVRDPGTDTQYF. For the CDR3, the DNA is TGTGCCTGGAGTGTACGCGACCCAGGGACAGATACGCAGTATTTT.

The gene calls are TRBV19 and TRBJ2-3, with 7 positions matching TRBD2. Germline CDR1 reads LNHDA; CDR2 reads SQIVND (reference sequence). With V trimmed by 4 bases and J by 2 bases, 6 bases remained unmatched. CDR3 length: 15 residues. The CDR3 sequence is CASSSRGVATDTQYF. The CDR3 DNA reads TGTGCCAGTAGTAGTCGGGGGGTCGCCACAGATACGCAGTATTTT. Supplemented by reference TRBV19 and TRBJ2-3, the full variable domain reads DGGITQSPKYLFRKEGQNVTLSCEQNLNHDAMYWYRQDPGQGLRLIYYSQIVNDFQKGDIAEGYSVSREKKESFPLTVTSAQKNPTAFYLCASSSRGVATDTQYFGPGTRLTVL.

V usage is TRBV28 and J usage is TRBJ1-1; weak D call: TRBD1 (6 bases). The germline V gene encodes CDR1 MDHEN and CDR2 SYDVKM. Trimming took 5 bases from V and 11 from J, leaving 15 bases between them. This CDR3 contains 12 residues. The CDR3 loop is CASSPHRVRAFF. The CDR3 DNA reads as TGTGCCAGCAGTCCGCACAGGGTACGGGCTTTCTTT.

CDR3 sequence reads: CAINTGTSDTGELFF. The CDR3 DNA sequence: TGTGCCATCAATACAGGGACTAGTGACACCGGGGAGCTGTTTTTT. The chain recombines TRBV10-3 with TRBJ2-2, with TRBD2 identical over 8 bases. Germline V lookup: CDR1 ENHRY, CDR2 SYGVKD. V was pared by 7 bases and J by 3 bases, with 7 bases of the junction left unmatched. This CDR3 is 15 amino acids long.

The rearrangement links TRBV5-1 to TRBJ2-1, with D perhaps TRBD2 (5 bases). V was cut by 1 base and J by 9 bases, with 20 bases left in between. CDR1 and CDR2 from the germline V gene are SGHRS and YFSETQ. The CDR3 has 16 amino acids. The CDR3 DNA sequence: TGCGCCAGCAGCTTGTTGGGAGCGGCTCCAGAGGTTGAGCAGTTCTTC. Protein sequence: CASSLLGAAPEVEQFF.

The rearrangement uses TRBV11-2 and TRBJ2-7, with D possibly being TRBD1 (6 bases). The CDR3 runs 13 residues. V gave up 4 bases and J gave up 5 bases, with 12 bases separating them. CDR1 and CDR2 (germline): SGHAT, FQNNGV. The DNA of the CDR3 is TGTGCCAGCAGCTCCTACAGGGACAACGAGCAGTACTTC. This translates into CASSSYRDNEQYF.

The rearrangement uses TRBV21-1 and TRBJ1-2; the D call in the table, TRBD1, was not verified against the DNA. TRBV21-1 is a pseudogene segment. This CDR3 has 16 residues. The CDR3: CASSNNGQDTNYGYTF. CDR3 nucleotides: TGTGCCAGCAGCAACAACGGACAGGATACAAACTATGGCTACACCTTC.

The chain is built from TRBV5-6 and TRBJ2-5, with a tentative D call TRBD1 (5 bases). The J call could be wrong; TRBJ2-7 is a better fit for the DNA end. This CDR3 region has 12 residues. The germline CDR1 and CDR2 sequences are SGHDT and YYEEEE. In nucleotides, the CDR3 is TGTGCCAGCAGTTCTCAGGGATACGAGCAGTACTTC. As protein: CASSSQGYEQYF.